The 24 T cell receptor beta chains given below trace back to one sample, sequenced in a study of T cells after yellow fever vaccination. TCRdb passed the 5' RACE reads through MiXCR, listing each CDR3 protein once. The sample includes roughly 190,000 distinct CDR3 sequences, approximately 10% of them seen just once. Source: CD8+ T cells sorted from PBMCs, taken 15 days after the yellow fever booster vaccination. These receptors originate from a man aged 18-30 years who received the YFV17D yellow fever vaccine.

This sequence joins TRBV7-9 and TRBJ2-5; TRBD1 might be the D (5 bases). V lost 2 bases and J 3 bases, leaving 7 bases between the germline ends. Germline V CDR1 and CDR2: SEHNR, FQNEAQ (reference sequence). There are 13 residues in the CDR3. CDR3 coding DNA: TGTGCCAGCAGCTTATTCAGGGAAGAGACCCAGTACTTC. Translated, it gives CASSLFREETQYF.

This clonotype appeared a few times. The chain couples TRBV14 to TRBJ2-5, with 9 bases aligning to TRBD1. CDR3 length equals 15 residues. The junction had 4 bases not matched to a gene; V was cut back by 4 bases and J by 1 base. The germline V gene has CDR1 SGHDN and CDR2 FVKESK. CDR3 residues: CASSLLGQGQETQYF. In nucleotides, the CDR3 is TGTGCCAGCAGCCTACTGGGACAGGGCCAAGAGACCCAGTACTTC. The variable domain in full, with the rest retrieved from reference TRBV14 and TRBJ2-5, is EAGVTQFPSHSVIEKGQTVTLRCDPISGHDNLYWYRRVMGKEIKFLLHFVKESKQDESGMPNNRFLAERTGGTYSTLKVQPAELEDSGVYFCASSLLGQGQETQYFGPGTRLLVL.

This clonotype has just a few counts. The chain combines TRBV19 with TRBJ1-1; D unresolved. The V and J ends lost 5 bases and 10 bases respectively, with 17 bases between them. The CDR3 length is 13 residues. Per the germline V gene, CDR1 is LNHDA and CDR2 is SQIVND (reference sequence). As DNA, the CDR3 is TGTGCCAGTAGTGCAAGTGAAAGGACCCCAGCTTTCTTT. It codes for CASSASERTPAFF.

This clonotype has just a few counts. The chain recombines TRBV29-1 with TRBJ1-1; 7 nucleotides line up with TRBD1. This CDR3 contains 15 residues. Trimming took 7 bases from V and 1 from J; bases not matched to a gene: 12. The germline CDR1 and CDR2 sequences are SQVTM and ANQGSEA. The CDR3 is CSALGPGQSNTEAFF. CDR3 nucleotides: TGCAGCGCCCTGGGGCCGGGACAGTCGAACACTGAAGCTTTCTTT. The entire variable domain, with the rest obtained from reference TRBV29-1 and TRBJ1-1, is as follows: SAVISQKPSRDICQRGTSLTIQCQVDSQVTMMFWYRQQPGQSLTLIATANQGSEATYESGFVIDKFPISRPNLTFSTLTVSNMSPEDSSIYLCSALGPGQSNTEAFFGQGTRLTVV.

This clonotype has a handful of counts. The chain recombines TRBV12-3 or TRBV12-4 with TRBJ1-2; possible D gene TRBD1, 5 bases. The CDR3 runs to 12 residues. V shed 10 bases and J shed 8 bases, with 17 bases lying between them. CDR3: CATRTGQLGYTF. DNA of the CDR3: TGTGCCACTCGAACGGGGCAGCTCGGCTACACCTTC.

The genes are TRBV7-9 and TRBJ1-5; D is unresolved. Per germline, CDR1 SEHNR and CDR2 FQNEAQ (reference sequence). Trimming shortened V by 1 base and J by 9 bases, and 7 bases separated the two germline ends. The CDR3 is 12 residues long. Here the CDR3 DNA reads TGTGCCAGCAGCTTAGGGGATGGGCCCCAGCATTTT. This gives the protein CASSLGDGPQHF.

The J gene is TRBJ2-7, the V gene TRBV6-2 or TRBV6-3; D assignment may be TRBD1 or TRBD2 (5 bases each). With 0 bases removed from V and 7 bases from J, the gap between germline ends came to 19 bases. CDR1 and CDR2 from the germline V gene are MNHEY and SVGEGT. This CDR3 has 16 amino acids. In nucleotides, the CDR3 is TGTGCCAGCAGTTACTCGATCCTGCGAGGGGCGGGTGAGCAGTACGTC. As protein: CASSYSILRGAGEQYV.

CDR3 sequence: CASRDIYEQYF. As DNA, the CDR3 is TGTGCCAGCAGGGACATTTACGAGCAGTACTTC. The rearrangement links TRBV2 to TRBJ2-7; D perhaps matches TRBD1 (5 bases). CDR1 is SNHLY, CDR2 FYNNEI, per germline. The CDR3 is 11 amino acids. V was clipped by 6 bases and J by 4 bases, with 7 bases between them.

The sample holds a few counts of this clonotype. The chain combines TRBV28 with TRBJ2-7; no definite D call. CDR1 MDHEN and CDR2 SYDVKM come from the germline V gene. The CDR3 covers 14 residues. Trimming left V 6 bases short and J 2 bases short, with 14 bases between. DNA for the CDR3: TGTGCCAGCAGCCCCGCCAAGGGCACCTACGAGCAGTACGTC. This codes for CASSPAKGTYEQYV.

This clonotype was detected a few times. The rearrangement links TRBV13 to TRBJ2-3; 10 bases map to TRBD2. V trimming: 6 bases; J trimming: 2 bases; junction bases outside the gene matches: 8. The CDR3 is 16 residues long. Germline assignment: CDR1 PRHDT and CDR2 FYEKMQ (reference sequence). CDR3 DNA sequence: TGTGCCAGCAGTTATAGCGGGGGGAGATACACAGATACGCAGTATTTT. Its translation: CASSYSGGRYTDTQYF.

This clonotype was counted only a few times. The rearrangement links TRBV20-1 to TRBJ2-2, with 9 bases identical to TRBD2. The junction had 4 bases not matched to a gene; V was cut back by 0 bases and J by 5 bases. Germline V gene lookup returns CDR1 DFQATT and CDR2 SNEGSKA (reference sequence). This CDR3 contains 15 residues. CDR3 in DNA: TGCAGTGCTAGAGATGTGGCGGGGGGGACCGGGGAGCTGTTTTTT. Translating it yields CSARDVAGGTGELFF.

This sequence joins TRBV6-2 or TRBV6-3 and TRBJ2-1; tentative D call: TRBD1 (6 bases). Per the germline V gene, CDR1 is MNHEY and CDR2 is SVGEGT. V lost 5 bases and J lost 4, with 15 bases in between. The CDR3 runs to 15 residues. CDR3 residues: CASSHTPQGYNEQFF. The CDR3 DNA is TGTGCCAGCAGTCATACACCACAGGGATACAATGAGCAGTTCTTC.

J is TRBJ1-5 and V is TRBV20-1; D may be TRBD1 (5 bases). Germline V lookup: CDR1 DFQATT, CDR2 SNEGSKA (reference sequence). The length of the CDR3 is 14 residues. Trimming stripped 7 bases from V and 0 bases from J, with 13 bases between. CDR3 in amino acids: CSGRGSDSNQPQHF. In DNA, the CDR3 is TGCAGTGGCCGGGGCAGCGATAGCAATCAGCCCCAGCATTTT.

This clonotype was seen more than once but under ten times. The CDR3 nucleotides read TGCGCCAGCAGCCAAGCCCCTTTAACCTACGAGCAGTACTTC. It yields the protein CASSQAPLTYEQYF. V usage is TRBV4-1 and J usage is TRBJ2-7; D not resolved. The CDR3 length is 14 residues. CDR1 is MGHRA and CDR2 is YSYEKL in the germline V gene. V lost 1 base and J lost 2, with 9 bases in between.

This clonotype was found a few times. The J gene is TRBJ1-1, the V gene TRBV20-1; D gene uncertain. Trimming shortened V by 4 bases and J by 2 bases, and 8 bases separated the two germline ends. CDR1 and CDR2 (germline): DFQATT, SNEGSKA (reference sequence). CDR3 length: 12 residues. Here the CDR3 DNA reads TGCAGTGCTACGCCGGAAAACACTGAAGCTTTCTTT. Protein product: CSATPENTEAFF.

This clonotype was detected a few times. The rearrangement uses TRBV12-5 and TRBJ2-3; 9 bases map to TRBD2. This CDR3 has 15 amino acids. The germline CDR1 and CDR2 sequences are LGHNT and FRNRAP. The junction had 0 bases not matched to a gene; V was cut back by 1 base and J by 1 base. DNA of the CDR3: TGTGCTAGTGGTTTGGAGCGGGGGGGCACAGATACGCAGTATTTT. Its protein is CASGLERGGTDTQYF.

The chain is built from TRBV27 and TRBJ2-3; TRBD2 agrees at 11 bases. V dropped 6 bases and J dropped 2; count of bases not matched to a gene: 7. This CDR3 region has 16 residues. CDR1 is MNHEY, CDR2 SMNVEV, per germline (reference sequence). CDR3 sequence: CASSRLAGGYTDTQYF. DNA for the CDR3: TGTGCCAGCAGCCGGCTAGCGGGGGGATACACAGATACGCAGTATTTT.

There are a few counts of this clonotype. The chain joins TRBV6-2 or TRBV6-3 to TRBJ1-1; D perhaps matches TRBD1 (5 bases). The length of the CDR3 is 13 residues. The V end lost 8 bases, the J end lost 4 bases, and 14 bases lay between the germline ends. Germline values: CDR1 MNHEY, CDR2 SVGEGT. CDR3 loop: CASLKRGRTEAFF. DNA for the CDR3: TGTGCCAGCCTAAAAAGGGGACGCACTGAAGCTTTCTTT.

The chain couples TRBV29-1 to TRBJ1-2; a weak D match, TRBD1 (5 bases). The CDR3 totals 10 residues. Germline CDR1 reads SQVTM; CDR2 reads ANQGSEA. V was cut by 7 bases and J by 6 bases, with 9 bases left in between. CDR3 bases: TGCAGCGCACGGGACCATGGCTACACCTTC. Residues: CSARDHGYTF.

V usage is TRBV29-1 and J usage is TRBJ1-2; D gene uncertain. This CDR3 region has 11 residues. The V end was cut by 4 bases, the J end by 2 bases, with 5 bases between. The germline gives CDR1 SQVTM, CDR2 ANQGSEA. The CDR3 reads CSVVENYGYTF. CDR3 coding DNA: TGCAGCGTTGTTGAAAACTATGGCTACACCTTC.

This clonotype has a handful of counts. The gene calls are TRBV6-5 and TRBJ1-3; D is ambiguous. Germline CDR1 is MNHEY and CDR2 is SVGAGI. The V gene lost 4 bases and the J gene lost 4 bases, with 11 bases spanning the gap. The CDR3 covers 14 residues. CDR3 coding DNA: TGTGCCAGCAGTTCATCGGGCCCCGGAAACACCATATATTTT. This translates into CASSSSGPGNTIYF.

This clonotype was recorded a few times. V is TRBV9 and J is TRBJ2-3; D call uncertain. Germline CDR1 reads SGDLS; CDR2 reads YYNGEE. The CDR3 sequence is 15 residues long. V dropped 0 bases and J dropped 2 bases, with 10 bases sitting between them. CDR3 nucleotide sequence: TGTGCCAGCAGCGTAGGGGATAGAGTCACAGATACGCAGTATTTT. This translates into CASSVGDRVTDTQYF.

The chain recombines TRBV12-3 or TRBV12-4 with TRBJ2-3, with a weak D call TRBD1 (6 bases). This CDR3 spans 14 amino acids. Trimming shortened V by 4 bases and J by 3 bases, and 11 bases separated the two germline ends. CDR3 bases: TGTGCCAGCAGTTCAAACAGGGCTACAGATACGCAGTATTTT. Translating it yields CASSSNRATDTQYF.

The chain carries TRBV13 and TRBJ2-1; D is unclear. CDR1 PRHDT and CDR2 FYEKMQ come from the germline V gene (reference sequence). The CDR3 is 12 residues long. V was pared by 3 bases and J by 8 bases, with 8 bases between. CDR3: CASSFPTDEQFF. The DNA of the CDR3 is TGTGCCAGCAGCTTCCCGACGGATGAGCAGTTCTTC.